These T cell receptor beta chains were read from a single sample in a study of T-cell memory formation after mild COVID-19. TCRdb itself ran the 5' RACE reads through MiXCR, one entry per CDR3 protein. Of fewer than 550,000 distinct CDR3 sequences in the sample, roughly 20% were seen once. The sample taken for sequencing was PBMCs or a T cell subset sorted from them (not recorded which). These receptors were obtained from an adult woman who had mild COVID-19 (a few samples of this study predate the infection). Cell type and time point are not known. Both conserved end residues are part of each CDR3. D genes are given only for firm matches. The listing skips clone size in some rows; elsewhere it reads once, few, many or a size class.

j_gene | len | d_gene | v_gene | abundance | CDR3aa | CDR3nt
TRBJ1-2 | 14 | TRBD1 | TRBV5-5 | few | CASSPTTGNYGYTF | TGTGCCAGCAGCCCGACGACAGGGAACTATGGCTACACCTTC
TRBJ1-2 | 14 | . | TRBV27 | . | CASSSPGSHYGYTF | TGTGCCAGCAGCTCTCCCGGCAGTCACTATGGCTACACCTTC
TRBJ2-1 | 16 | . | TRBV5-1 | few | CASSHGRGLIYNEQFF | TGCGCCAGCAGTCACGGGCGGGGGCTCATCTACAATGAGCAGTTCTTC
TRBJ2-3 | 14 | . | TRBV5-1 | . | CASRITEEADTQYF | TGCGCCAGTCGGATTACCGAGGAGGCAGATACGCAGTATTTT
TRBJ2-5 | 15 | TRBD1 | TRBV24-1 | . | CATSGPTGSVRTQYF | TGTGCCACCAGTGGCCCGACAGGGAGTGTACGGACCCAGTACTTC
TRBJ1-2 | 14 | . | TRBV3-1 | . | CASSLFQDNYGYTF | TGTGCCAGCAGCCTCTTCCAGGATAACTATGGCTACACCTTC
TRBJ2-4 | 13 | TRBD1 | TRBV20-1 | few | CSARRTGKNIQYF | TGCAGTGCTAGACGGACAGGGAAAAACATTCAGTACTTC
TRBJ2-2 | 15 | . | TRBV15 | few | CATSRFLANTGELFF | TGTGCCACCAGCAGGTTTCTAGCCAACACCGGGGAGCTGTTTTTT
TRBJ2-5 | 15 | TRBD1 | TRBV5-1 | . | CASSVGQGLRETQYF | TGCGCCAGCAGCGTAGGACAGGGGCTTAGGGAGACCCAGTACTTC
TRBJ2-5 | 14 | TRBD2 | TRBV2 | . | CASSKAGLAGVGHF | TGTGCCAGCAGTAAGGCCGGCCTAGCGGGGGTTGGACACTTC
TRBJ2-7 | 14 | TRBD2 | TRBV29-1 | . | CSGSSGGSSYEQYF | TGCAGCGGATCTAGCGGGGGTAGCTCCTACGAGCAGTACTTC
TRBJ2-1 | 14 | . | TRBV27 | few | CASTTGTGYNEQFF | TGTGCCAGCACCACAGGAACCGGCTACAATGAGCAGTTCTTC
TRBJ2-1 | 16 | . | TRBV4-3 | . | CASSQDRGGGVNEQFF | TGCGCCAGCAGCCAAGATAGGGGGGGAGGGGTCAATGAGCAGTTCTTC
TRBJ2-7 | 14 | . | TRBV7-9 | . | CASSLHLGSYEQYF | TGTGCCAGCAGCTTACACTTGGGATCCTACGAGCAGTACTTC
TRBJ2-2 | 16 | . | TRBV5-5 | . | CASSSFSTTNTGELFF | TGTGCCAGCAGCTCTTTCTCGACTACGAACACCGGGGAGCTGTTTTTT
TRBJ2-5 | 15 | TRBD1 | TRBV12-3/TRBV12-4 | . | CASRGTGEGGETQYF | TGTGCCAGCAGGGGGACAGGCGAGGGCGGCGAGACCCAGTACTTC
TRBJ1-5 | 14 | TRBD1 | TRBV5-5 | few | CASSQLTGTRPQHF | TGTGCCAGCAGCCAACTGACAGGGACCAGGCCCCAGCATTTT
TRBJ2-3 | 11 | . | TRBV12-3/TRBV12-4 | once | CASSDVAGRYF | TGTGCCAGCAGTGACGTCGCTGGCCGGTATTTT
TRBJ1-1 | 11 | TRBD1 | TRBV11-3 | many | CASSLGQGNFF | TGTGCCAGCAGCCTCGGACAGGGGAATTTCTTT
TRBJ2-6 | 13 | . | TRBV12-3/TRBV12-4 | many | CASSPELGSVLTF | TGTGCCAGCAGTCCGGAACTGGGTTCTGTCCTGACTTTC
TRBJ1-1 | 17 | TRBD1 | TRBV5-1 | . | CASSPGQSYAMNTEAFF | TGCGCCAGCAGCCCGGGACAGTCATACGCCATGAACACTGAAGCTTTCTTT
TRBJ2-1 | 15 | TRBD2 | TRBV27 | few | CASSLSGGAHNEQFF | TGTGCCAGCAGTTTAAGCGGGGGGGCCCACAATGAGCAGTTCTTC
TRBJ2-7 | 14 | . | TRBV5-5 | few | CASSMARVTYEQYF | TGTGCCAGCAGCATGGCCCGGGTCACCTACGAGCAGTACTTC
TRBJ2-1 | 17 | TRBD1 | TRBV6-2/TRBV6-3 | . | CASNEALQGAAYNEQFF | TGTGCCAGCAACGAGGCCCTACAGGGGGCCGCCTACAATGAGCAGTTCTTC
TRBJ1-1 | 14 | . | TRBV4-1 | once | CASSQTIRGTEAFF | TGCGCCAGCAGCCAAACCATCCGGGGCACTGAAGCTTTCTTT
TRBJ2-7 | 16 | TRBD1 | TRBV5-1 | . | CASSLATDRPSYEQYF | TGCGCCAGCAGCTTGGCCACGGACAGGCCTTCCTACGAGCAGTACTTC
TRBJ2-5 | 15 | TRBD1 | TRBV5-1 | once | CASRRTGGIQETQYF | TGCGCCAGCAGGAGGACAGGGGGTATTCAAGAGACCCAGTACTTC
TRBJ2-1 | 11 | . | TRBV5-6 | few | CASSYNREQFF | TGTGCCAGCAGCTATAACAGAGAGCAGTTCTTC
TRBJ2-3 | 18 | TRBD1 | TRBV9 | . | CASSPGGQGVGGTDTQYF | TGTGCCAGCAGCCCCGGGGGACAGGGGGTAGGTGGCACAGATACGCAGTATTTT
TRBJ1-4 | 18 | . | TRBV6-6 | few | CASSSDGRGGRTNEKLFF | TGTGCCAGCAGTTCCGATGGTCGGGGAGGTAGAACTAATGAAAAACTGTTTTTT